This is a list of T cell receptor beta chains from one sample in a study of early T cells in non-severe SARS-CoV-2 infection. TCRdb passed the 5' RACE reads through MiXCR, listing each CDR3 protein once. This sample has 60,000 to 75,000 distinct CDR3 sequences, with about 10% found just once. The source was whole blood, collected at baseline. The source is an adult who was a healthcare worker with PCR-confirmed SARS-CoV-2 infection or an uninfected control (not recorded which). The conserved cysteine and the conserved F or W are not part of the CDR3 here.

cdr3_aa	j_call	v_call
ATGGPGGELF	TRBJ2-2	TRBV7-2
ASSFSDSYEQY	TRBJ2-7	TRBV11-2
ASSEQGVGSPLH	TRBJ1-6	TRBV6-1
ASSGAVHNEQF	TRBJ2-1	TRBV9
ASSQGASQETQY	TRBJ2-5	TRBV3-1
AWRGQGAFYGYT	TRBJ1-2	TRBV30
ASRKGQGRDEQF	TRBJ2-1	TRBV7-3
ASSEQGTSGYT	TRBJ1-2	TRBV25-1
ASSFRTGGNTGELF	TRBJ2-2	TRBV7-9
ASSVAGGVYEQY	TRBJ2-7	TRBV9
ASSPRGSYQETQY	TRBJ2-5	TRBV4-1
ASSPPPAQRRTHTDTQY	TRBJ2-3	TRBV18
ASSFLAGVNSPLH	TRBJ1-6	TRBV7-2
ASSPIQNTEAF	TRBJ1-1	TRBV18
ASSFLTDSYEQY	TRBJ2-7	TRBV5-1
ARGGLTDTQY	TRBJ2-3	TRBV21-1
ASSYGRVTEAF	TRBJ1-1	TRBV7-2
ASGLVLGGPADTQY	TRBJ2-3	TRBV12-5
ASSLAHTEAF	TRBJ1-1	TRBV7-2
ASSPEGTTENTIY	TRBJ1-3	TRBV3-1
ASSQTTTANTEAF	TRBJ1-1	TRBV3-1
ASSQDGWTSGSTDTQY	TRBJ2-3	TRBV4-1
ASSPAGTVSYEQY	TRBJ2-7	TRBV3-1
ASRTSGTSYEQY	TRBJ2-7	TRBV28
ASSLISGSGEQY	TRBJ2-7	TRBV4-1
ASSFSGEQY	TRBJ2-7	TRBV6-6
ASSQDLGPGHREQY	TRBJ2-7	TRBV3-1
ASSKGDDPYEQY	TRBJ2-7	TRBV21-1
ASSLDDSTDTQY	TRBJ2-3	TRBV7-6
ASRKLSRDSLRNEQF	TRBJ2-1	TRBV5-6
ASSHPGQYQPQH	TRBJ1-5	TRBV7-2
ASSLDLTRGNTEAF	TRBJ1-1	TRBV12-3/TRBV12-4
ASSLALGVSYEQY	TRBJ2-7	TRBV12-3/TRBV12-4
ASSWAGGSTEAF	TRBJ1-1	TRBV5-6
AINPGQGSYEQY	TRBJ2-7	TRBV10-3
ASSESLAGTDTQY	TRBJ2-3	TRBV6-1